Sequencing of this T cell receptor beta chain was carried out in a study of T cell responses to AZD1222 COVID-19 vaccine. Broader study findings: Repertoire sampling occurred only after the peak T cell response.

Using immunoSEQ multiplex PCR, the repertoire was profiled, and TCRdb retains in-frame clones only, with some absent. The data hold about 150,000 clones, with 90% observed a single time. Between the trimmed V and J ends, which lost 2 bases and 3 bases, there was a span of 8 bases. Germline CDR1 SGHTA, CDR2 FQGNSA. The CDR3 is 14 amino acids. Concerning this clone: No antigen is known for it.

Sequencing used peripheral blood, obtained on day 0 of AZD1222 vaccination. The sequence was obtained from an adult in good health. The chain has TRBV7-2 and TRBJ1-3, with a possible D match to TRBD1 (6 bases). This CDR3 reads CASSLQTGGNTIYF. For the CDR3, the DNA is TGTGCCAGCAGCTTACAGACAGGTGGAAACACCATATATTTT. The full variable domain, completed using reference TRBV7-2 and TRBJ1-3, is GAGVSQSPSNKVTEKGKDVELRCDPISGHTALYWYRQSLGQGLEFLIYFQGNSAPDKSGLPSDRFSAERTGGSVSTLTIQRTQQEDSAVYLCASSLQTGGNTIYFGEGSWLTVV.